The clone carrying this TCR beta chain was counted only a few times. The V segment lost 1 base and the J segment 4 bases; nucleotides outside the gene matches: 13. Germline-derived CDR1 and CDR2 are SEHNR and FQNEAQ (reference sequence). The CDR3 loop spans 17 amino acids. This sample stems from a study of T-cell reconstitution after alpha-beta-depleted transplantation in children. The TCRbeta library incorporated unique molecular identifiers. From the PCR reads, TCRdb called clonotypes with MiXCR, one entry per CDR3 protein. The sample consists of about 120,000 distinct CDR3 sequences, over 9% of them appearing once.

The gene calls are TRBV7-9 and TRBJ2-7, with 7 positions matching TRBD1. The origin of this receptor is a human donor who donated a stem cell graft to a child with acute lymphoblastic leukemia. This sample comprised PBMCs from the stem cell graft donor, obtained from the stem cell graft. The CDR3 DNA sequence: TGTGCCAGCAGCTTAGAAGGGTGGGGACAGTTACTTTACGAGCAGTACTTC. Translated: CASSLEGWGQLLYEQYF.